The 17 T cell receptor beta chains below were found in one sample sequenced in a study of response to subunit inactivated influenza vaccine. From the RT-PCR reads, TCRdb called clonotypes with MiXCR, one entry per CDR3 protein. The sample records some 300,000 distinct CDR3 sequences, about 20% being singletons. The input for sequencing was PBMCs from blood, taken about 19 months after vaccination. These receptors were obtained from a man aged 50 to 75 who received an inactivated influenza vaccine.

This clonotype has a handful of counts. The V and J genes are TRBV7-9 and TRBJ1-3; 9 nucleotides agree with TRBD1. Germline values: CDR1 SEHNR, CDR2 FQNEAQ (reference sequence). The trim removed 6 bases at V and 1 base at J, leaving 10 bases unmatched. The CDR3 runs 17 residues. CDR3 loop: CASRRDFGTGSGNTIYF. In DNA form, the CDR3 reads TGTGCCAGCAGACGGGACTTCGGGACAGGGTCTGGAAACACCATATATTTT.

V usage is TRBV11-2 and J usage is TRBJ1-4; D is perhaps TRBD1 (6 bases). CDR3 length equals 17 residues. Germline V gives CDR1 SGHAT, CDR2 FQNNGV. V lost 5 bases to trimming and J lost 8 bases, with 24 bases between them. The CDR3, as DNA: TGTGCCAGCAGCGCCCTGGGGGGCTCCTTCGAGTTGGAAAAACTGTTTTTT. This encodes CASSALGGSFELEKLFF.

This clonotype was counted between two and nine times. The chain carries TRBV6-2 or TRBV6-3 and TRBJ1-1; D call uncertain. The CDR3 loop spans 13 amino acids. Germline V lookup: CDR1 MNHEY, CDR2 SVGEGT. Trimming removed 4 bases from V and 10 bases from J, with 16 bases in between. CDR3 in amino acids: CASSFFGPGGAFF. The CDR3 nucleotides read TGTGCCAGCAGTTTCTTCGGGCCCGGTGGAGCTTTCTTT.

This chain uses TRBV18 with TRBJ2-2; unclear D gene. Germline CDR1 is KGHSH and CDR2 is LQKENI. V was clipped by 4 bases and J by 4 bases, with 16 bases between them. This CDR3 has 16 residues. The CDR3 is CASSLAGYPGTGELFF. For the CDR3, the DNA is TGTGCCAGCTCACTAGCAGGCTATCCGGGCACCGGGGAGCTGTTTTTT.

The CDR3 is CASRTGGANTGELFF. The CDR3 DNA reads TGTGCCAGCAGAACAGGGGGCGCGAACACCGGGGAGCTGTTTTTT. This rearrangement joins TRBV2 to TRBJ2-2, with 9 bases that match TRBD1. Germline CDR1 and CDR2: SNHLY and FYNNEI. Trimming took 6 bases from V and 0 from J; bases not matched to a gene: 2. The CDR3 consists of 15 residues. Full variable domain (rest looked up from reference TRBV2 and TRBJ2-2): EPEVTQTPSHQVTQMGQEVILRCVPISNHLYFYWYRQILGQKVEFLVSFYNNEISEKSEIFDDQFSVERPDGSNFTLKIRSTKLEDSAMYFCASRTGGANTGELFFGEGSRLTVL.

This clonotype was seen a handful of times. This sequence joins TRBV9 and TRBJ2-2; D remains ambiguous. Trimming shortened V by 3 bases and J by 1 base, and 10 bases separated the two germline ends. The length of the CDR3 is 15 residues. Germline CDR1 and CDR2: SGDLS and YYNGEE. The CDR3 DNA sequence: TGTGCCAGCAGCGGTCCGTCGGGGAACACCGGGGAGCTGTTTTTT. Translated: CASSGPSGNTGELFF. The whole variable domain, filled in from reference TRBV9 and TRBJ2-2, reads DSGVTQTPKHLITATGQRVTLRCSPRSGDLSVYWYQQSLDQGLQFLIQYYNGEERAKGNILERFSAQQFPDLHSELNLSSLELGDSALYFCASSGPSGNTGELFFGEGSRLTVL.

This clonotype has only a few counts. At one boundary the junction diverges from the germline segment, which might be a read error. The chain combines TRBV12-3 or TRBV12-4 with TRBJ2-5, with D unresolved. The CDR3 has 12 amino acids. CDR3 DNA: TGTGCCAGCAGTTTAGCGATCGGCTCTTCCCCCTTC. This translates into CASSLAIGSSPF.

The chain couples TRBV7-9 to TRBJ1-1; no clear D. Germline assignment: CDR1 SEHNR and CDR2 FQNEAQ (reference sequence). Deletions cut 5 bases from V and 10 bases from J, with 17 bases between. The CDR3 has 13 amino acids. The CDR3 loop is CASSREGGLRAFF. The CDR3 DNA follows: TGTGCCAGCAGCCGCGAGGGAGGGTTGAGAGCTTTCTTT.

Here the CDR3 reads CSVAQGSINTEAFF. The CDR3 DNA reads as TGCAGCGTCGCGCAGGGGTCGATAAACACTGAAGCTTTCTTT. V and J are TRBV29-1 and TRBJ1-1; a weak D match, TRBD1 (6 bases). Germline V gives CDR1 SQVTM, CDR2 ANQGSEA. Trimming pared 6 bases from V and 2 bases from J, leaving 16 bases between. The CDR3 has 14 residues.

This clonotype came up many times. This rearrangement joins TRBV12-3 or TRBV12-4 to TRBJ1-5; D is unclear. Deletions cut 6 bases from V and 1 base from J, with 7 bases between. CDR3 length: 13 residues. The CDR3 loop reads CASSQTSNQPQHF. DNA of the CDR3: TGTGCCAGCAGCCAGACAAGCAATCAGCCCCAGCATTTT.

The sample holds a few counts of this clonotype. The chain uses TRBV20-1 and TRBJ1-1; possibly TRBD1 for D (5 bases). CDR3 length equals 16 residues. V shed 3 bases and J shed 0 bases, with 17 bases lying between them. Germline V lookup: CDR1 DFQATT, CDR2 SNEGSKA (reference sequence). The CDR3 spells CSASKGMGVLNTEAFF. CDR3 nucleotide sequence: TGCAGTGCTAGTAAGGGTATGGGGGTCCTGAACACTGAAGCTTTCTTT.

The chain couples TRBV7-8 to TRBJ1-1; tentatively, D is TRBD1 (5 bases). The CDR3 length is 12 residues. Germline V lookup: CDR1 SGHVS, CDR2 FQNEAQ. The germline V and J ends were trimmed by 4 bases and 6 bases, with 9 bases remaining between them. CDR3 coding DNA: TGTGCCAGCAGCTCCGTGGGGGCTGAAGCTTTCTTT. It specifies CASSSVGAEAFF.

The chain employs TRBV20-1 and TRBJ1-1, with TRBD1 as a possible D gene (6 bases). This CDR3 contains 15 residues. V lost 5 bases, J lost 0 bases, and 16 bases lay in between. CDR1 is DFQATT, CDR2 SNEGSKA, per germline (reference sequence). This CDR3 reads CSASIGGQMNTEAFF. The CDR3 DNA is TGCAGTGCTTCGATCGGGGGACAAATGAACACTGAAGCTTTCTTT.

This clonotype occurred a few times. The rearrangement links TRBV11-2 to TRBJ1-6, with D unresolved. Germline V CDR1 and CDR2: SGHAT, FQNNGV. This CDR3 is built from 14 residues. The V gene lost 3 bases and the J gene lost 6 bases, with 9 bases spanning the gap. CDR3 loop: CASSFGRVNSPLHF. DNA of the CDR3: TGTGCCAGCAGCTTCGGGCGGGTTAATTCACCCCTCCACTTT.

The V and J genes are TRBV29-1 and TRBJ2-1, with D perhaps matching TRBD1 (6 bases). V lost 0 bases and J 0 bases, leaving 15 bases between the germline ends. The CDR3 consists of 17 residues. Germline lookup yields CDR1 SQVTM and CDR2 ANQGSEA. The CDR3 DNA reads as TGCAGCGTTGAAGATCGGGGACACGCTAGCTCCTACAATGAGCAGTTCTTC. Its translation: CSVEDRGHASSYNEQFF.

This clonotype appeared a few times. The gene calls are TRBV7-2 and TRBJ1-1, with TRBD1 as a possible D gene (5 bases). The CDR3 has 15 amino acids. The V and J ends lost 3 bases and 0 bases respectively, with 11 bases between them. Germline V gene sequence: CDR1 SGHTA, CDR2 FQGNSA. The CDR3 DNA reads TGTGCCAGCAGCTTCCCGGGGACTTTGAACACTGAAGCTTTCTTT. Residues: CASSFPGTLNTEAFF.

This clonotype was observed a handful of times. The J gene is TRBJ1-5, the V gene TRBV5-5, with TRBD1 matching over 7 bases. V shed 4 bases and J 0 bases; nucleotides not matched to a gene: 4. Germline CDR1 reads SGHKS; CDR2 reads YYEKEE (reference sequence). The CDR3 runs to 15 residues. The CDR3 sequence is CASSRGQDSNQPQHF. The DNA for the CDR3 is TGTGCCAGCAGCCGAGGACAGGATAGCAATCAGCCCCAGCATTTT.